The 2 T cell receptor beta chains listed next were all sequenced from one sample in a study of blood T cell repertoires in COVID-19. Data came from immunoSEQ multiplex PCR; TCRdb stores just in-frame clones and leaves some out. Of approximately 270,000 clones in the sample, 70% to 90% are singletons; the top ten hold roughly 1.7%. The sequencing sample was made of PBMCs or T cells enriched from blood (not recorded which). All receptors come from a middle-aged man who had recovered from COVID-19.

This clone was observed a handful of times. This chain joins TRBV6-1 and TRBJ1-1; D is ambiguous. This CDR3 spans 15 amino acids. V dropped 2 bases and J dropped 0 bases, with 10 bases sitting between them. CDR1 is MNHNS, CDR2 SASEGT, per germline. The CDR3 nucleotides read TGTGCCAGCAGTGAATACATTATTATGAACACTGAAGCTTTCTTT. Its translation is CASSEYIIMNTEAFF.

The chain employs TRBV27 and TRBJ1-5, with 8 bases fitting TRBD1. With V trimmed by 3 bases and J by 5 bases, 0 bases remained unmatched. In germline, CDR1 is MNHEY, CDR2 SMNVEV (reference sequence). CDR3 size: 13 residues. The CDR3 region is CASSLTGDQPQHF. For the CDR3, the DNA is TGTGCCAGCAGTTTGACAGGGGATCAGCCCCAGCATTTT.